This TCR beta chain was identified during a study of blood T cell repertoires in COVID-19. As for the study in general: PBMCs, B-cell-depleted T cells, or T cells were the source of the cDNA or gDNA that made up the material.

With respect to this clone: Just one base apart from a much larger clone, this may be a read error.

Original processing notes: Amplified reference gene primers provided the basis for estimating nucleated cell counts. The assay was immunoSEQ multiplex PCR, and TCRdb's table has in-frame clones only and misses some. V, J and clone size are those of that table, while D and trimming were read from the DNA. The sample consists of 120,000 to 150,000 clones, about 84% of them appearing once. Trimming removed 5 bases from V and 1 base from J, with 11 bases in between. The CDR3 is 14 amino acids. CDR1 is SGHTA, CDR2 FQGTGA, per germline. Sequenced material: peripheral blood. V gene TRBV7-3 combines with J gene TRBJ1-1; D uncertain. This TCR was sampled from a human donor in a cohort sampled during active COVID-19. The CDR3 here is CASSPGRGNTEAFF. CDR3 in DNA: TGTGCCAGCAGCCCCGGACGGGGGAACACTGAAGCTTTCTTT.